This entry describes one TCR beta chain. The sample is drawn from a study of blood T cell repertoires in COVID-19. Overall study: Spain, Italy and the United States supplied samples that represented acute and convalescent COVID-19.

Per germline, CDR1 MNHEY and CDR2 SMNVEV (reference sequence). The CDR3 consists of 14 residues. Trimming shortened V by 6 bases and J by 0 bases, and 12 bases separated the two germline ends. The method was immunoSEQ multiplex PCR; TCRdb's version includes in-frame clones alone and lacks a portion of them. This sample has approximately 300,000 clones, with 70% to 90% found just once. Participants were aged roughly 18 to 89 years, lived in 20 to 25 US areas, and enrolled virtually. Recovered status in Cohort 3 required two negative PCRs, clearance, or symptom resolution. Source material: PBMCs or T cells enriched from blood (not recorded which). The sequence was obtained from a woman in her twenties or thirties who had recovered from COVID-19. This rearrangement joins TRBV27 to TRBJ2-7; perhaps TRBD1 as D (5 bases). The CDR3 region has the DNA TGTGCCAGCAGACACGGACACGGCTCCTACGAGCAGTACTTC. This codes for CASRHGHGSYEQYF.